The source of this T cell receptor (beta chain) is a study of blood T cells in healthy people across ages (dated by TCRdb to about 2015). Study-wide context: In model experiments, template switching captured about one uniquely barcoded TCR beta cDNA molecule for every two T cells. The donors were split into four age groups: young (average about 15 years), middle-aged (nearly 40), aged (roughly 60) and long-lived (roughly 88). Using deep sequencing normalized with unique cDNA molecular identifiers, the study measured how TCR beta repertoire diversity changes with age. To avoid experimental bias, donors of different ages were distributed randomly across sequencing lanes. Two additional independent replicas of 1 million unique cDNA reads from the same blood draw were analyzed for two donors (one aged 18 to 29 and one aged 80 or older). Broad study findings and their caveats: Observed TCR beta diversity per million T cells fell roughly linearly with age, and a significant reduction was already apparent by age around 39. Compared with the aged group, the long-lived group had more naive CD4+ T cells, fewer expanded clones and increased TCR diversity, a pattern suggesting age selection. Conclusive comparison of naive and antigen-experienced compartments was prevented by the profiling of bulk unsorted PBMCs. Donor CMV infection status was unknown, potentially confounding age-related changes in expanded clonotypes. Total diversity estimates from one million sequenced T cells were considered lower bounds and underestimates. Observed TCR beta diversity correlated strongly with the percentage of naive T cells measured by flow cytometry.

As to this clonotype: There is no known antigen for this receptor. No base qualities exist here, and no much larger clone lies one base off it.

The CDR3 has 15 amino acids, counting the end cysteine and phenylalanine. Here the CDR3 DNA is all that survives: 45 bases in frame from base 1. V is trimmed back by 6 bases and J by 4 bases, and the junction contains 9 bases that no gene match accounts for. For CDR1 and CDR2, the germline V gene lists MNHEY and SVGAGI. The method behind the library was 5' RACE. The listed sequencing device is Illumina HiSeq 2500. A second PCR of 7 to 11 cycles was performed with a sample-barcoded 5' primer and a J-beta primer mix. A unique molecular identifier was introduced onto each TCR beta cDNA molecule by a template-switch 5' adaptor carrying 12 random nucleotides. Each sample yielded at least 2.5 million CDR3-containing paired-end reads. First-strand cDNA synthesis was performed from all RNA using the Mint cDNA synthesis kit, with priming by a TRBC-specific oligonucleotide. All cDNA was treated with uracil-DNA glycosylase and then went through a first 18-cycle PCR with the universal primers M1SS and BC2_uni_R. Per the original workflow: For normalization, 1 million high-quality reads, each with a distinct molecular identifier, were randomly selected from each sample. Instead of being binned into consensus sequences, reads with shared molecular identifiers were discarded. CDR3 identification, clonotype clustering and error correction used MiTCR with a Q25 quality threshold and the strictest error-elimination algorithm. A nonparametric unseen species model with Euler transformation was used to estimate a lower bound on total TCR beta diversity. TCRdb took the public reads, trimmed them with fastp at Q25, ran MiXCR for clone calling and kept in-frame beta chains. Every distinct CDR3 protein forms one entry, paired with its most common genes and DNA. Clone size and V and J calls follow TCRdb, not the original study. The sample table shows 700,000 to 850,000 distinct CDR3 sequences, and roughly 35% are seen once. Of the sample, 13% is held by the ten largest clones.

The donors were a few dozen Caucasian individuals from Russia, aged roughly 6 to 100 years, who were systemically healthy. Each donor gave roughly 9.5 milliliters of peripheral blood, collected into EDTA-treated Vacutainer tubes. PBMCs were isolated by Ficoll-Paque density-gradient centrifugation, with at least 6 million obtained per sample. Trizol reagent was used to extract total RNA from PBMCs, with at least 5.5 micrograms per sample. For every donor, an aliquot of PBMCs went through flow cytometry to measure the percentages of naive CD45RAhigh/CD27high T cells. This chain is built from TRBV6-5 and TRBJ1-5, and TRBD1 matches 7 of the central bases. The receptor's source is a man in his late teens or twenties in good health. Input material: blood. The CDR3 region has the sequence CASSWDSKGNQPQHF. The sequenced DNA: TGTGCCAGCAGCTGGGACAGCAAGGGAAATCAGCCCCAGCATTTT.